Listed below are T cell receptor beta chains from one sample, sequenced in a study of cytomegalovirus exposure and HLA in healthy donors. Sequenced by immunoSEQ multiplex PCR; TCRdb stores in-frame clones only, minus some. The table lists some 85,000 clones, roughly 80% of them singletons. The sample taken for sequencing was PBMCs. These receptors were taken from a man between 35 and 55 years old in good health and CMV-seronegative. Both conserved end residues are part of each CDR3. Fields, in order: D gene, V gene, clone size, J gene, CDR3 DNA, CDR3 protein. A D gene is named only where the DNA matches it firmly. A clone size is listed for some rows: how often the clone was seen (once, few, many), or a class if it is expanded.

D: .; V: TRBV5-1; size: .; J: TRBJ2-5; DNA: TGCGCCAGCAGCCCCGCGCTGTCGCAAGAGACCCAGTACTTC; CDR3: CASSPALSQETQYF
D: .; V: TRBV7-2; size: .; J: TRBJ1-1; DNA: TGTGCCAGCAGCTTAGTTGCAGGGGAAACTGAAGCTTTCTTT; CDR3: CASSLVAGETEAFF
D: .; V: TRBV6-6; size: few; J: TRBJ1-2; DNA: TGTGCCAGCAGTTACTCTGAGGCTAACTATGGCTACACCTTC; CDR3: CASSYSEANYGYTF
D: TRBD1; V: TRBV6-5; size: .; J: TRBJ2-1; DNA: TGTGCCAGCAGGACCGGGACAGCCTACAATGAGCAGTTCTTC; CDR3: CASRTGTAYNEQFF
D: TRBD2; V: TRBV6-4; size: .; J: TRBJ2-1; DNA: TGTGCCAGCAGTAGACTAGCGGCAAACAATGAGCAGTTCTTC; CDR3: CASSRLAANNEQFF
D: TRBD1; V: TRBV5-1; size: few; J: TRBJ2-1; DNA: TGCGCCAGCAGCTTACAGGGGGGAAATGAGCAGTTCTTC; CDR3: CASSLQGGNEQFF
D: .; V: TRBV19; size: .; J: TRBJ1-5; DNA: TGTGCCAGTAGTTATATTGGGGGAGGTCAGCCCCAGCATTTT; CDR3: CASSYIGGGQPQHF
D: TRBD2; V: TRBV6-4; size: .; J: TRBJ2-3; DNA: TGTGCCAGCAGTCTAGCGGGGGGGACAGATACGCAGTATTTT; CDR3: CASSLAGGTDTQYF
D: .; V: TRBV7-8; size: .; J: TRBJ2-5; DNA: TGTGCCAGCAGCAGAGACTCCCAAGAGACCCAGTACTTC; CDR3: CASSRDSQETQYF
D: TRBD1; V: TRBV2; size: .; J: TRBJ2-7; DNA: TGTGCCAGACAGGGGGCTAATTACGAGCAGTACTTC; CDR3: CARQGANYEQYF
D: TRBD1; V: TRBV28; size: .; J: TRBJ1-2; DNA: TGTGCCAGCAGTTTAGGCAGGGGGCTCAGTGGCTACACCTTC; CDR3: CASSLGRGLSGYTF
D: .; V: TRBV7-9; size: .; J: TRBJ2-2; DNA: TGTGCCAGCAGCTTATCGGCGGGACCCACCGGGGAGCTGTTTTTT; CDR3: CASSLSAGPTGELFF
D: .; V: TRBV19; size: .; J: TRBJ2-2; DNA: TGTGCCAGTAGTATAGTAGTCCCCGGGGAGCTGTTTTTT; CDR3: CASSIVVPGELFF
D: .; V: TRBV7-3; size: .; J: TRBJ1-1; DNA: TGTGCCAGCAGCTTCCGAACCGGGTCCGAAGCTTTCTTT; CDR3: CASSFRTGSEAFF
D: TRBD1; V: TRBV6-4; size: .; J: TRBJ2-7; DNA: TGTGCCAGCAGTGACTCGGATGACAGGGGTTCCTACGAGCAGTACTTC; CDR3: CASSDSDDRGSYEQYF
D: TRBD2; V: TRBV10-3; size: .; J: TRBJ2-1; DNA: TGTGCCATCAGTTCACTAGCGGGGGGGCGGGATGAGCAGTTCTTC; CDR3: CAISSLAGGRDEQFF
D: .; V: TRBV7-9; size: .; J: TRBJ1-2; DNA: TGTGCCAGCAGCTCCAATTCCATTCTAGGAAATGGCTACACCTTC; CDR3: CASSSNSILGNGYTF
D: .; V: TRBV30; size: once; J: TRBJ1-1; DNA: TGTGCCTGGAGTATAGCGACGGTTGAAGCTTTCTTT; CDR3: CAWSIATVEAFF
D: .; V: TRBV20-1; size: .; J: TRBJ1-2; DNA: TGCAGTGCTAGCTCCTATGGCTACACCTTC; CDR3: CSASSYGYTF
D: .; V: TRBV4-3; size: .; J: TRBJ1-1; DNA: TGCGCCAGCAGCCAAGACGTGGTTGTACGGAGCACTGAAGCTTTCTTT; CDR3: CASSQDVVVRSTEAFF
D: TRBD1; V: TRBV11-3; size: .; J: TRBJ1-2; DNA: TGTGCCAGCAGCCTTACACCCTTAGACAGGGGGCTCATCTATGGCTACACCTTC; CDR3: CASSLTPLDRGLIYGYTF
D: TRBD1; V: TRBV7-9; size: few; J: TRBJ1-5; DNA: TGTGCCAGCAGCGACAGGGACGGTAGCAATCAGCCCCAGCATTTT; CDR3: CASSDRDGSNQPQHF
D: .; V: TRBV4-1; size: .; J: TRBJ1-4; DNA: TGCGCCAGCAGCCAGAGACAGGAACTTAATGAAAAACTGTTTTTT; CDR3: CASSQRQELNEKLFF
D: TRBD1; V: TRBV28; size: once; J: TRBJ2-3; DNA: TGTGCCAGCAGTGGACAGGGACTCACAGATACGCAGTATTTT; CDR3: CASSGQGLTDTQYF
D: TRBD2; V: TRBV12-5; size: .; J: TRBJ2-1; DNA: TGTGCTAGTGCCCGATTAGCGGGGGCTTACAATGAGCAGTTCTTC; CDR3: CASARLAGAYNEQFF
D: TRBD1; V: TRBV30; size: .; J: TRBJ1-5; DNA: TGTGCCTGGAGTGCGCGACAGGGTGGTCTAATTCGGAATCAGCCCCAGCATTTT; CDR3: CAWSARQGGLIRNQPQHF
D: .; V: TRBV6-4; size: few; J: TRBJ1-6; DNA: TGTGCCAGCAGTGACGGGACACCCGCCTCTCGCCTCCACTTT; CDR3: CASSDGTPASRLHF
D: TRBD1; V: TRBV19; size: .; J: TRBJ2-2; DNA: TGTGCCAGCACCGGGACAGGAGTATCCACCGGGGAGCTGTTTTTT; CDR3: CASTGTGVSTGELFF
D: .; V: TRBV5-4; size: .; J: TRBJ1-4; DNA: TGTGCCAGCAGCCAAGGAGGTGAAAAACTGTTTTTT; CDR3: CASSQGGEKLFF
D: .; V: TRBV15; size: few; J: TRBJ1-1; DNA: TGTGCCACCAGCAGGGGAGGAGGAGTCACTGAAGCTTTCTTT; CDR3: CATSRGGGVTEAFF
D: .; V: TRBV6-6; size: .; J: TRBJ1-1; DNA: TGTGCCAGCAGCCCACAGAGCTTAGAAGCTTTCTTT; CDR3: CASSPQSLEAFF
D: .; V: TRBV7-9; size: once; J: TRBJ2-2; DNA: TGTGCCAGCAGCCCGAGGGGGTCTAAGGCCACCGGGGAGCTGTTTTTT; CDR3: CASSPRGSKATGELFF
D: TRBD1; V: TRBV18; size: once; J: TRBJ2-7; DNA: TGTGCCAGCTCACCATCTACAGGGGGAACCTACGAGCAGTACTTC; CDR3: CASSPSTGGTYEQYF
D: .; V: TRBV15; size: .; J: TRBJ1-5; DNA: TGTGCCACCAGCAGAGATCTCGCCCACTATAGCAATCAGCCCCAGCATTTT; CDR3: CATSRDLAHYSNQPQHF
D: TRBD1; V: TRBV27; size: .; J: TRBJ2-7; DNA: TGTGCCAGCAGTCAACAGGGGCCAACCTACGAGCAGTACTTC; CDR3: CASSQQGPTYEQYF
D: TRBD1; V: TRBV29-1; size: .; J: TRBJ1-2; DNA: TGCAGCGTTCCCAGGACAGGGCAGGGTGGCTACACCTTC; CDR3: CSVPRTGQGGYTF
D: TRBD1; V: TRBV28; size: .; J: TRBJ1-2; DNA: TGTGCCAGCAGTTTCCCCGGACAGGGGTGGACCGGTGGGTACGTTAAGTCCTATGGCTACACCTTC; CDR3: CASSFPGQGWTGGYVKSYGYTF
D: TRBD1; V: TRBV5-5; size: .; J: TRBJ2-1; DNA: TGTGCCAGCAGCCCTAGAGAGACAGGGGTATACAATGAGCAGTTCTTC; CDR3: CASSPRETGVYNEQFF
D: .; V: TRBV5-1; size: .; J: TRBJ1-6; DNA: TGCGCCAGCAGCTTGGCTGCAGGGGAGATTTCACCCCTCCACTTT; CDR3: CASSLAAGEISPLHF
D: TRBD1; V: TRBV7-3; size: .; J: TRBJ2-7; DNA: TGTGCCAGCAGCCCGACAGGGTTCGCCTACGAGCAGTACTTC; CDR3: CASSPTGFAYEQYF
D: .; V: TRBV21-1; size: .; J: TRBJ2-7; DNA: TGTGCCAGCAGCAAAGGAAAGTGGGACAGGGACGGCGAGCAGTACTTC; CDR3: CASSKGKWDRDGEQYF
D: TRBD2; V: TRBV27; size: .; J: TRBJ2-3; DNA: TGTGCCAGCAGTTCCAGTAGCGGGGGGCCTGAAGATACGCAGTATTTT; CDR3: CASSSSSGGPEDTQYF
D: .; V: TRBV19; size: .; J: TRBJ2-3; DNA: TGTGCCAGTAGTATGTGGCAGGGCCCCACAGATACGCAGTATTTT; CDR3: CASSMWQGPTDTQYF
D: TRBD1; V: TRBV6-6; size: few; J: TRBJ1-1; DNA: TGTGCCAGCAGTCCACAGGGGGGAGGCACTGAAGCTTTCTTT; CDR3: CASSPQGGGTEAFF
D: TRBD2; V: TRBV6-5; size: .; J: TRBJ2-5; DNA: TGTGCCAGCAGCTTGGGAGGGTTTACCCAGTACTTC; CDR3: CASSLGGFTQYF
D: .; V: TRBV27; size: .; J: TRBJ1-2; DNA: TGTGCCAGCAGTCTTCAGGGAAACTATGGCTACACCTTC; CDR3: CASSLQGNYGYTF